A single count supports the clone carrying this T cell receptor beta chain. What it recognizes is unknown. MiXCR was run by TCRdb on the 5' RACE reads, yielding one entry per CDR3 protein. The sample lists about 360,000 distinct CDR3 sequences, around 6.4% occurring once. These data come from a study of T cells after yellow fever vaccination. Study conclusions and caveats: Subsequent to the booster, the majority of primary-vaccination clones reappeared (around 96% CD4, 80% to 90% CD8). Some clonotypes, a small share, were shared between CD4 and CD8 compartments.

The source of this sequence is a man aged 25-45 years who received the YFV17D yellow fever vaccine. Specimen: PBMCs, collected 5 days after the yellow fever booster vaccination.

The CDR3 DNA reads TGCAGTGTCGCGCTCACCGTACTCAATGAAAAACTGTTTTTT. Residues: CSVALTVLNEKLFF. The J gene is TRBJ1-4, the V gene TRBV1. TRBV1 is deemed a pseudogene. This CDR3 region has 14 residues.